The next 2 T cell receptor beta chains were all read from a single sample in a study of T cell repertoires in cytomegalovirus infection. No antigen is known for these receptors. TCRdb fed the reads into MiXCR, producing one record per CDR3 protein. The sample contains roughly 860,000 distinct CDR3 sequences, approximately 29% of which appear only once. The sample was cultured CD8+ T cells from PBMCs, taken from culture after CMV antigen stimulation. The receptors derive from a human donor in good health (CMV status not recorded). Some clones in this sample may be carry-over from other donors' samples.

This clonotype came up a few times. This rearrangement joins TRBV28 to TRBJ2-1, with 7 bases lining up with TRBD1. With 10 bases clipped from V and 8 bases from J, the junction kept 11 bases outside the gene matches. Looked up from germline, CDR1 is MDHEN and CDR2 is SYDVKM. The CDR3 spans 13 residues. The CDR3 sequence: CATFRDRAHEQFF. The CDR3 bases are TGTGCCACCTTTCGAGACAGGGCCCATGAGCAGTTCTTC.

This clonotype was detected many times. CDR3 nucleotide sequence: TGTGCCAGCAACCTTCGGGGGGCCGGCACAGATACGCAGTATTTT. It specifies CASNLRGAGTDTQYF. The chain combines TRBV12-3 or TRBV12-4 with TRBJ2-3, with a possible D match to TRBD2 (7 bases). V shed 7 bases and J shed 1 base, with 15 bases lying between them. CDR3 length: 15 residues.